This T cell receptor beta chain was recorded in a study of technical replicates of blood from four donors. Data came from immunoSEQ multiplex PCR; TCRdb stores just in-frame clones and leaves some out. The sample carries around 100,000 clones, roughly 95% recorded once. Losses at the gene ends were 1 base for V and 5 bases for J; bases not matched to a gene: 6. CDR3 size: 15 residues. Germline loops: CDR1 SGHTA, CDR2 FQGTGA. The receptor's source is a human donor in good health. Sequenced input: T cells isolated from PBMCs. The rearrangement uses TRBV7-3 and TRBJ2-5; 8 bases map to TRBD2. CDR3 bases: TGTGCCAGCAGCTTAAGCGGGGGGCGGATGGAGACCCAGTACTTC. Residues: CASSLSGGRMETQYF.